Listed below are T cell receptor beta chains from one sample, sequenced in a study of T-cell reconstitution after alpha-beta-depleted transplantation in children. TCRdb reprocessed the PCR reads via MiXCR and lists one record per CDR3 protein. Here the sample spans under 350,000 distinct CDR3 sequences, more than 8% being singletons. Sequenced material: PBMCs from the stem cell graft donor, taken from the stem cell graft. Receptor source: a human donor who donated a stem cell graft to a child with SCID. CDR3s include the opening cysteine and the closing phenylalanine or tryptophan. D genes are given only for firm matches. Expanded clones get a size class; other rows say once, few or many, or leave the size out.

CDR3: CASSFGTSVYEQYF
DNA: TGTGCCAGCAGTTTCGGGACTAGCGTATACGAGCAGTACTTC
size: many
J: TRBJ2-7
length: 14
V: TRBV12-3/TRBV12-4
D: TRBD2

CDR3: CSAGRRGNTEAFF
DNA: TGCAGTGCAGGAAGACGGGGGAACACTGAAGCTTTCTTT
size: many
J: TRBJ1-1
length: 13
V: TRBV20-1
D: NA

CDR3: CATSRDRAGNQPQHF
DNA: TGTGCCACCAGCAGAGACAGGGCGGGCAATCAGCCCCAGCATTTT
size: NA
J: TRBJ1-5
length: 15
V: TRBV15
D: NA

CDR3: CATATDNEQFF
DNA: TGTGCCACGGCAACGGACAATGAGCAGTTCTTC
size: many
J: TRBJ2-1
length: 11
V: TRBV10-3
D: NA

CDR3: CASSLLVEEETQYF
DNA: TGTGCCAGCAGCTTATTGGTGGAAGAGGAGACCCAGTACTTC
size: NA
J: TRBJ2-5
length: 14
V: TRBV7-9
D: NA

CDR3: CAISEVPAGANVLTF
DNA: TGTGCCATCAGTGAGGTTCCAGCCGGGGCCAACGTCCTGACTTTC
size: few
J: TRBJ2-6
length: 15
V: TRBV10-3
D: NA

CDR3: CASSLEENSPLHF
DNA: TGTGCCAGCAGTTTGGAAGAGAATTCACCCCTCCACTTT
size: few
J: TRBJ1-6
length: 13
V: TRBV28
D: NA

CDR3: CASSLGLAGPNEQFF
DNA: TGTGCCAGCAGTTTAGGTCTAGCGGGGCCCAATGAGCAGTTCTTC
size: few
J: TRBJ2-1
length: 15
V: TRBV12-3/TRBV12-4
D: TRBD2

CDR3: CASSEEGFRSPLHF
DNA: TGTGCCAGCAGTGAAGAGGGTTTCAGGTCACCCCTCCACTTT
size: few
J: TRBJ1-6
length: 14
V: TRBV2
D: NA

CDR3: CATVGGRSGGGYEQYF
DNA: TGTGCCACGGTGGGGGGGCGGAGCGGGGGAGGCTACGAGCAGTACTTC
size: NA
J: TRBJ2-7
length: 16
V: TRBV6-1
D: TRBD2

CDR3: CASNSEGGWSNNEQFF
DNA: TGTGCCAGCAACTCGGAAGGGGGTTGGTCAAACAATGAGCAGTTCTTC
size: few
J: TRBJ2-1
length: 16
V: TRBV7-9
D: NA

CDR3: CSAREPGTYEQYF
DNA: TGCAGTGCTAGAGAACCAGGGACGTACGAGCAGTACTTC
size: NA
J: TRBJ2-7
length: 13
V: TRBV20-1
D: NA

CDR3: CASTQLGTWTDTQYF
DNA: TGTGCCAGCACCCAACTGGGGACATGGACAGATACGCAGTATTTT
size: few
J: TRBJ2-3
length: 15
V: TRBV3-1
D: NA

CDR3: CASSLGQGRGAFF
DNA: TGTGCCAGCAGTTTAGGGCAGGGAAGGGGAGCTTTCTTT
size: NA
J: TRBJ1-1
length: 13
V: TRBV12-3/TRBV12-4
D: NA

CDR3: CASSSPKSGIGTDTQYF
DNA: TGTGCCAGCAGCTCCCCAAAGTCAGGGATTGGCACAGATACGCAGTATTTT
size: NA
J: TRBJ2-3
length: 17
V: TRBV6-6
D: NA

CDR3: CASSRRRTSGVRVDTQYF
DNA: TGTGCCAGCAGCCGCCGGAGGACTAGCGGTGTCAGGGTAGATACGCAGTATTTT
size: NA
J: TRBJ2-3
length: 18
V: TRBV4-2
D: TRBD2

CDR3: CASSNTLAGDYNEQFF
DNA: TGTGCCAGCAGCAATACCCTAGCGGGGGATTACAATGAGCAGTTCTTC
size: NA
J: TRBJ2-1
length: 16
V: TRBV7-9
D: TRBD2

CDR3: CASSLGDRGPLGTDTQYF
DNA: TGCGCCAGCAGCTTGGGGGACAGGGGTCCCCTAGGCACAGATACGCAGTATTTT
size: many
J: TRBJ2-3
length: 18
V: TRBV5-1
D: TRBD1

CDR3: CASSLVPGSVPGQYTGELFF
DNA: TGTGCCAGCAGCTTAGTACCGGGGTCTGTTCCGGGACAATACACCGGGGAGCTGTTTTTT
size: few
J: TRBJ2-2
length: 20
V: TRBV11-1
D: NA

CDR3: CASSPWDSSSYEQYF
DNA: TGTGCCAGCAGCCCCTGGGACTCTAGCTCCTACGAGCAGTACTTC
size: many
J: TRBJ2-7
length: 15
V: TRBV14
D: NA

CDR3: CASRLQGPSTDTQYF
DNA: TGTGCCAGCAGATTACAGGGCCCAAGCACAGATACGCAGTATTTT
size: NA
J: TRBJ2-3
length: 15
V: TRBV6-5
D: NA

CDR3: CASSTTGGVPYNEQFF
DNA: TGTGCCAGCAGCACGACCGGGGGGGTTCCCTACAATGAGCAGTTCTTC
size: few
J: TRBJ2-1
length: 16
V: TRBV12-3/TRBV12-4
D: TRBD2

CDR3: CAISDSDRVKTQYF
DNA: TGTGCCATCAGTGACTCGGACAGGGTGAAGACCCAGTACTTC
size: NA
J: TRBJ2-5
length: 14
V: TRBV10-3
D: TRBD1

CDR3: CASSYSTRGGTPLHF
DNA: TGTGCCAGCAGTTACTCGACCAGGGGAGGAACACCCCTCCACTTT
size: many
J: TRBJ1-6
length: 15
V: TRBV6-5
D: NA

CDR3: CASSETGGGGYGYTF
DNA: TGTGCCAGCAGCGAAACAGGGGGCGGTGGCTATGGCTACACCTTC
size: NA
J: TRBJ1-2
length: 15
V: TRBV7-3
D: TRBD1

CDR3: CASSPEGGTYEQYF
DNA: TGTGCCAGCTCACCCGAAGGAGGGACCTACGAGCAGTACTTC
size: NA
J: TRBJ2-7
length: 14
V: TRBV18
D: NA

CDR3: CASSPLTGAGTDTQYF
DNA: TGTGCCAGCAGCCCCCTGACAGGGGCCGGCACAGATACGCAGTATTTT
size: few
J: TRBJ2-3
length: 16
V: TRBV7-2
D: TRBD1

CDR3: CASRPETYEKLFF
DNA: TGTGCCAGCAGGCCGGAGACCTATGAAAAACTGTTTTTT
size: NA
J: TRBJ1-4
length: 13
V: TRBV12-3/TRBV12-4
D: NA

CDR3: CATSDGSLTGRNEQFF
DNA: TGTGCCACCAGTGATGGATCCCTGACAGGGAGGAATGAGCAGTTCTTC
size: few
J: TRBJ2-1
length: 16
V: TRBV24-1
D: NA

CDR3: CASSLIATTGKVRTEAFF
DNA: TGTGCCAGCAGCTTAATCGCTACCACAGGGAAGGTTCGCACTGAAGCTTTCTTT
size: few
J: TRBJ1-1
length: 18
V: TRBV7-2
D: NA

CDR3: CASSLGFGTEYF
DNA: TGTGCCAGCAGTTTAGGCTTCGGGACAGAATATTTT
size: few
J: TRBJ1-3
length: 12
V: TRBV12-3/TRBV12-4
D: TRBD1